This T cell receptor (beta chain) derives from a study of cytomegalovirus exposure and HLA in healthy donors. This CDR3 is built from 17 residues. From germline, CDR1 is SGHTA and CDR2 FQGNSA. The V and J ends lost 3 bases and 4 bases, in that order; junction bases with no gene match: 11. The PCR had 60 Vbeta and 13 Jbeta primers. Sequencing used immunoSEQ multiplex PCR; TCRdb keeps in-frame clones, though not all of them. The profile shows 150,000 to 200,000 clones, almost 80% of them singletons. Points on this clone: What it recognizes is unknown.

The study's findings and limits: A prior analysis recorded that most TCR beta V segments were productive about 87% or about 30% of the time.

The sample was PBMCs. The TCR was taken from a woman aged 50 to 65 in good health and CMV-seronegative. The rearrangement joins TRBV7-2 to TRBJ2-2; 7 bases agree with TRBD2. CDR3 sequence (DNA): TGTGCCAGCAGCTTCCCTTGGGGCGGGGGACTCACCGGGGAGCTGTTTTTT. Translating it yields CASSFPWGGGLTGELFF.